Below, one TCR beta chain is given with its context. This entry comes from a study of cytomegalovirus exposure and HLA in healthy donors. The PCR made use of 60 Vbeta and 13 Jbeta primers. TCRdb keeps only in-frame clones here, not all; method: immunoSEQ multiplex PCR. The table has roughly 240,000 clones, about 85% seen once. Germline lookup yields CDR1 SQVTM and CDR2 ANQGSEA. The CDR3 runs to 14 residues. Source material: PBMCs. This clonotype was obtained from a girl aged 2 to 10 in good health and CMV-seronegative. The chain recombines TRBV29-1 with TRBJ2-5, with TRBD2 as a possible D gene (5 bases). TRBJ2-7 explains the end of the DNA better; the J call may be wrong. CDR3 bases: TGCAGCGTTGACGCGGGCCAGGTTCCCTACGAGCAGTACTTC. This translates into CSVDAGQVPYEQYF.